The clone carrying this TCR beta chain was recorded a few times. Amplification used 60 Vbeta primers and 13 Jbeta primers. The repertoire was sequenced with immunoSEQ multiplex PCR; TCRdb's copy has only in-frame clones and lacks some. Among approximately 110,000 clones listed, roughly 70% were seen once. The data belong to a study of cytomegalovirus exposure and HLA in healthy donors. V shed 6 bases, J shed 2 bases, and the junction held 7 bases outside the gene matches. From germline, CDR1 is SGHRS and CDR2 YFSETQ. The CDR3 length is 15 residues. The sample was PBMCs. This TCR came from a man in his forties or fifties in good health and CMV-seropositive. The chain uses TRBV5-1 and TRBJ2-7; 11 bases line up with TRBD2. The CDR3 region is CASKLAGGITYEQYF. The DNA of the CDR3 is TGCGCCAGCAAATTAGCGGGAGGGATTACCTACGAGCAGTACTTC. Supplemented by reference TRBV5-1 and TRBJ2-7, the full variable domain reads KAGVTQTPRYLIKTRGQQVTLSCSPISGHRSVSWYQQTPGQGLQFLFEYFSETQRNKGNFPGRFSGRQFSNSRSEMNVSTLELGDSALYLCASKLAGGITYEQYFGPGTRLTVT.